This entry describes one TCR beta chain. The target antigen is unknown. The entry originates in a study of cytomegalovirus exposure and HLA in healthy donors. Overall study context: The same platform was used for the 130 or so validation repertoires as for the 600 to 700 first-cohort repertoires, as reported in a later analysis. Findings and caveats of the study: Altogether, 160 or so TCR beta chains were recorded as cytomegalovirus-associated. As confirmed in vitro, a few CMV-associated chains were specific for CMV antigens. Published work reported that the classifier diagnosed cytomegalovirus status with high specificity and sensitivity.

The germline gives CDR1 MDHEN, CDR2 SYDVKM. The CDR3 is made up of 17 amino acids. Unmatched junction bases numbered 14, after V lost 3 bases and J lost 5 bases. The repertoire was sequenced with immunoSEQ multiplex PCR; TCRdb's copy has only in-frame clones and lacks some. The table lists under 350,000 clones, around 85% of them singletons, with 1% in the top ten. The sample comprised PBMCs. The receptor was isolated from a woman aged 18-29 years in good health and CMV-seronegative. J is TRBJ2-5 and V is TRBV28; 8 bases map to TRBD2. CDR3 protein: CASSFGFHGGAFETQYF. The CDR3 DNA reads as TGTGCCAGCAGTTTTGGGTTTCACGGGGGGGCATTCGAGACCCAGTACTTC.